This T cell receptor beta chain was sequenced during a study of T cells in Graves' hyperthyroidism and ophthalmopathy. Authors of the study amplified TCR beta CDR3 regions from RNA transcripts. The HTBI set primed first-round TCR CDR3 RT-PCR. TCRdb re-called the multiplex PCR reads through MiXCR, storing one row per CDR3 protein. Seen here are about 840,000 distinct CDR3 sequences, 38% observed once, and the top ten hold about 8.9%. The CDR3 sequence is 13 residues long. Unmatched junction bases numbered 5, after V lost 5 bases and J lost 5 bases. Germline CDR1 reads DFQATT; CDR2 reads SNEGSKA (reference sequence).

This TCR was sampled from a man younger than 35 with Graves' hyperthyroidism. The gene calls are TRBV20-1 and TRBJ1-4; 7 bases are a match to TRBD1. Sequencing used blood. The CDR3 sequence is CSALGTDNEKLFF. CDR3 bases: TGCAGTGCTCTCGGGACAGACAATGAAAAACTGTTTTTT.